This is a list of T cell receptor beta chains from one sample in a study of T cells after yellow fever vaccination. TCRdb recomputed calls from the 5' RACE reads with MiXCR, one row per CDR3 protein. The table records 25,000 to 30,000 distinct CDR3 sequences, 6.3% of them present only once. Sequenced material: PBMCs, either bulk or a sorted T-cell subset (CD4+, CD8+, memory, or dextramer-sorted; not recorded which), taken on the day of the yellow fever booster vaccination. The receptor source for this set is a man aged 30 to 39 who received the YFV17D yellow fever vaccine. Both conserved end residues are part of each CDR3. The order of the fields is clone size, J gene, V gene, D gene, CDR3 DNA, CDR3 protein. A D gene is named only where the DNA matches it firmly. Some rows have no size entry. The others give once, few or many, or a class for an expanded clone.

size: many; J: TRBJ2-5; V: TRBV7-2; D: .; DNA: TGTGCCAGCAGTAGGGGTATCCAAGAGACCCAGTACTTC; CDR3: CASSRGIQETQYF
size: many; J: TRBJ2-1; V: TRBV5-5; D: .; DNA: TGTGCCAGCAGCTTGCTGCGGGACGGTGCAAACGATGAGCAGTTCTTC; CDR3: CASSLLRDGANDEQFF
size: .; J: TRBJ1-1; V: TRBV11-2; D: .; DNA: TGTGCCAGCAGCTTAGTTGGAGGGAACACTGAAGCTTTCTTT; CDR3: CASSLVGGNTEAFF
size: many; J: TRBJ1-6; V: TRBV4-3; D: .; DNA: TGCGCCAGCAGCCAGAGAGAGACAGCTCGGACAAGTGATTCACCCCTCCACTTT; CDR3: CASSQRETARTSDSPLHF
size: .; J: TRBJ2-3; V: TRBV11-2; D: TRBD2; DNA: TGTGCCAGCAGCTCAGGGGGACTAGCGGGAGGAGTCACAGATACGCAGTATTTT; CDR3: CASSSGGLAGGVTDTQYF
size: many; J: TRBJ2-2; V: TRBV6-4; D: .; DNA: TGTGCCAGCAGTGTCCAAACAGGGCTCGGGGAGCTGTTTTTT; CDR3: CASSVQTGLGELFF
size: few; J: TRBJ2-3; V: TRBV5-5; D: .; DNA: TGTGCCAGCGGGCTAGTAGGAAGCACAGATACGCAGTATTTT; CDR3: CASGLVGSTDTQYF
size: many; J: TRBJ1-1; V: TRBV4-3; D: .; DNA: TGCGCCAGCAGCCAACTAGAGGTGGGAACTGAAGCTTTCTTT; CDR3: CASSQLEVGTEAFF
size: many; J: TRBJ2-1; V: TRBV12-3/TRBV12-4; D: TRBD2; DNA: TGTGCCCTCAGTTTAGAACTAGCGGGCTTGGGGGACCTTTACAATGAGCAGTTCTTC; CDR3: CALSLELAGLGDLYNEQFF
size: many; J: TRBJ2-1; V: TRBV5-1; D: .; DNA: TGCGCCAGCAGCGTTGGGAGAGCTACAGTTGGGAAATGGGATAATGAGCAGTTCTTC; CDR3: CASSVGRATVGKWDNEQFF
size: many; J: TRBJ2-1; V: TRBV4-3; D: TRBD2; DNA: TGCGCCAGCAGCCAAGGAACTTCGGGAGGGCCCCACAATGAGCAGTTCTTC; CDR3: CASSQGTSGGPHNEQFF
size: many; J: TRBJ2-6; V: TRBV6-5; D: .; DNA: TGTGCCAGCAGTTGGGGCCCGGGGGCCAACGTCCTGACTTTC; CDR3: CASSWGPGANVLTF
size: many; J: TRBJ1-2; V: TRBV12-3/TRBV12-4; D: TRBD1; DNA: TGTGCCAGCAGTTGGGCCGGGACAGGGGGCGGTGGCTACACCTTC; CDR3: CASSWAGTGGGGYTF
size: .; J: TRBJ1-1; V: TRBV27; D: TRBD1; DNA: TGTGCCAGCAGGGGAGATCCGGGACAGGGAGACACTGAAGCTTTCTTT; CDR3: CASRGDPGQGDTEAFF
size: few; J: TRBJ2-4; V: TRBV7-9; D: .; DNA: TGTGCCAGCAGCTTAGTAGGTCAGGGAATGTCCAAAAACATTCAGTACTTC; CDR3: CASSLVGQGMSKNIQYF
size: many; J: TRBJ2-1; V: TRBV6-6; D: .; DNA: TGTGCCATCAAGGGCTCTTACAATGAGCAGTTCTTC; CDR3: CAIKGSYNEQFF
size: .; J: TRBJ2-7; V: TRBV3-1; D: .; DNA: TGTGCCAGCAGCCAAGGTTGGGGGAGGAGAAACGAGCAGTACTTC; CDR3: CASSQGWGRRNEQYF
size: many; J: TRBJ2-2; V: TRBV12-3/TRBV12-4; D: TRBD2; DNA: TGTGCCAGCAGACCGCTAGCGGTCTCCACCGGGGAGCTGTTTTTT; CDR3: CASRPLAVSTGELFF
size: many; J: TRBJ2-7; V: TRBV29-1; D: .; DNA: TGCAGCGTCCGGGACTGGAGCTCCTACGAGCAGTACTTC; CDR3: CSVRDWSSYEQYF
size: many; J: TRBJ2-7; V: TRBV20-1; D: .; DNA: TGCAGTGCTAGGGGTGGTTATTTAGCGGCCAAATCCTACGAGCAGTACTTC; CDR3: CSARGGYLAAKSYEQYF
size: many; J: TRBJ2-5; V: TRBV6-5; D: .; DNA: TGTGCCAGCAGTCCTAGCTTGGGGACCCAGTACTTC; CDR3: CASSPSLGTQYF
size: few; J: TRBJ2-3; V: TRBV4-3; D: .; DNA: TGCGCCAGCAGCCAGGGAGAGGGAGGCCACACAGATACGCAGTATTTT; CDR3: CASSQGEGGHTDTQYF
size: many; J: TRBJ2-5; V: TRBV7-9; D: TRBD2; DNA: TGTGCCAGCAGCTCGTCTCCGGGACTAGCGGAGGGGGGTGAGACCCAGTACTTC; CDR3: CASSSSPGLAEGGETQYF
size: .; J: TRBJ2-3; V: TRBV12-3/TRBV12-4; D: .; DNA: TGTGCCAGCAGTTTAGAGGGCACCACAGATACGCAGTATTTT; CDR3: CASSLEGTTDTQYF
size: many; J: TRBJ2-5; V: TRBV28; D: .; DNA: TGTGCCAGCACCCAGGGGCTGGAGACCCAGTACTTC; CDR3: CASTQGLETQYF
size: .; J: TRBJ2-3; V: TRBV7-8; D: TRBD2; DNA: TGTGCCAGCAGCTTATTCCCGGGAGGGCTTAGCACAGATACGCAGTATTTT; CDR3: CASSLFPGGLSTDTQYF
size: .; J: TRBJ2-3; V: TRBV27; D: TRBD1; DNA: TGTGCCAGCAGTTTATCTCTTCCAGGGGGCGCAGATACGCAGTATTTT; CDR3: CASSLSLPGGADTQYF
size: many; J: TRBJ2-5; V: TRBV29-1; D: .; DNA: TGCAGCGTTGAGGCCTCGAGGAGGGAGACCCAGTACTTC; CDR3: CSVEASRRETQYF
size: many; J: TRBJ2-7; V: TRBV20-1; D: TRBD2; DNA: TGCAGTGCTAGAGATAGCGGGCAATTCTACGAGCAGTACTTC; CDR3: CSARDSGQFYEQYF
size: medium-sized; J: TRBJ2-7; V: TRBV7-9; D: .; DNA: TGTGCCAGCAGTCATAATGTGGGACACCCCGAGCAGTACTTC; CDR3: CASSHNVGHPEQYF
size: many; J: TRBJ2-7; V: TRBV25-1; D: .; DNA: TGTGCCAGCAGTACCGGGAACTACGAGCAGTACTTC; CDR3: CASSTGNYEQYF
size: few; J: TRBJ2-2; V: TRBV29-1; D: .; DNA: TGCAGCGTTCTTAAGGTCTCCGGGGAGCTGTTTTTT; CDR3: CSVLKVSGELFF
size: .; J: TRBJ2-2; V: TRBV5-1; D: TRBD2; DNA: TGCGCCAGCAGCATCCGAATAGCGGGAGGGGGCACCGGGGAGCTGTTTTTT; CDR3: CASSIRIAGGGTGELFF
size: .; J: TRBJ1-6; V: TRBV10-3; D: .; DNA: TGTGCCATCAGATTTCAGGCTTATAATTCACCCCTCCACTTT; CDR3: CAIRFQAYNSPLHF
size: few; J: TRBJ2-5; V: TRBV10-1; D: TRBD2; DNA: TGCGCCAGCAGTGAGGTCCTAGCGGGAACGGAGACCCAGTACTTC; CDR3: CASSEVLAGTETQYF
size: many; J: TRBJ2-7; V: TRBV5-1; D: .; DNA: TGCGCCAGCAGCTTCTCACCCGCGGGTGTGGGGGACTACGAGCAGTACTTC; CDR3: CASSFSPAGVGDYEQYF
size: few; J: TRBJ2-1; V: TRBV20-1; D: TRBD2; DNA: TGCAGTGCTAGAGATTGGCAGCGGGACTCCTACAATGAGCAGTTCTTC; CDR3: CSARDWQRDSYNEQFF
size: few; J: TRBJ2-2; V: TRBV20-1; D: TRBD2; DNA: TGCAGTGCAACGACTAGCGGGAGGGTTGGGTCCGGGGAGCTGTTTTTT; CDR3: CSATTSGRVGSGELFF
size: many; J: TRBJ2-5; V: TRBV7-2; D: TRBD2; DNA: TGTGCCAGCAGCTTTCAAGCGGGAAGCCAAGAGACCCAGTACTTC; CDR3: CASSFQAGSQETQYF
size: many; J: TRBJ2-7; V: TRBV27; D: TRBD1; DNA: TGTGCCAGCAGCCCGGGACAGAGAACCTACGAGCAGTACTTC; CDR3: CASSPGQRTYEQYF